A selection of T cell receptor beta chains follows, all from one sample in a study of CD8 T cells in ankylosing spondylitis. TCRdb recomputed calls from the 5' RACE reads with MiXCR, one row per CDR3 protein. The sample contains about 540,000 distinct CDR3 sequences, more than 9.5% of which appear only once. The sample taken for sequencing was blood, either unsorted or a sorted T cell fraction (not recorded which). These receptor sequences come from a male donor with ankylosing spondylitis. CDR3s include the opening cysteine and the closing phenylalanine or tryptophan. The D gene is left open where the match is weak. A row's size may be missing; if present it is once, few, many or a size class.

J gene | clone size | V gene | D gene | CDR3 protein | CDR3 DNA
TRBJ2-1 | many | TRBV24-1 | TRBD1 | CATSEPGQGIRGNEQFF | TGTGCCACCAGTGAACCCGGACAGGGTATTCGGGGCAATGAGCAGTTCTTC
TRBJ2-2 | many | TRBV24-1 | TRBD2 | CATQPRLAGKANTGELFF | TGTGCCACCCAACCTCGGCTAGCGGGAAAGGCGAACACCGGGGAGCTGTTTTTT
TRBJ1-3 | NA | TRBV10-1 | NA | CATEEPSGNTIYF | TGCGCCACCGAAGAACCCTCTGGAAACACCATATATTTT
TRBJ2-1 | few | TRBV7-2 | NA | CASSARRNEQFF | TGTGCCAGCAGCGCTAGAAGGAATGAGCAGTTCTTC
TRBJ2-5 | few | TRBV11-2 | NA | CASSLDGVRETQYF | TGTGCCAGCAGCTTAGATGGGGTGAGGGAGACCCAGTACTTC
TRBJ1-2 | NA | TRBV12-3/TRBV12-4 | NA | CASSHGDYGYTF | TGTGCCAGCAGCCACGGGGACTATGGCTACACCTTC
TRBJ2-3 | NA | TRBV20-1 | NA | CSARDPLATDTQYF | TGCAGTGCTAGAGACCCGCTAGCGACAGATACGCAGTATTTT
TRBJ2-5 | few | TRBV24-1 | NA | CATSEPSRDTGTQYF | TGTGCCACCAGTGAACCATCCCGGGACACCGGGACCCAGTACTTC
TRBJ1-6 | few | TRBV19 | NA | CASAPRDSPLHF | TGTGCCAGTGCCCCAAGGGATTCACCCCTCCACTTT
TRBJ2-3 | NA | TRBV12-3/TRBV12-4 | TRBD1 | CASSLWSTGATDTQYF | TGTGCCAGCAGCTTGTGGTCGACAGGGGCCACAGATACGCAGTATTTT
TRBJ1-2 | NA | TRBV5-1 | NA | CASSLAYGGELDGYTF | TGCGCCAGCAGCTTGGCCTACGGGGGCGAATTGGATGGCTACACCTTC
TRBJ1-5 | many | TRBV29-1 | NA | CSVREDSNQPQHF | TGCAGCGTAAGGGAGGATAGCAATCAGCCCCAGCATTTT
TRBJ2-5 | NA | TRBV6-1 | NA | CASSEIEQSETQYF | TGTGCCAGCAGTGAGATCGAACAGTCTGAGACCCAGTACTTC
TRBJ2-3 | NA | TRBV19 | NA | CASRGLFTDTQYF | TGTGCCAGCCGGGGGTTATTCACAGATACGCAGTATTTT
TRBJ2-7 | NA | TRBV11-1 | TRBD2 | CASSSPPLAGDHSYEQYF | TGTGCCAGCAGCTCCCCACCACTAGCGGGAGACCACTCCTACGAGCAGTACTTC
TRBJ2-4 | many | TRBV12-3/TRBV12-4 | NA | CASSPTRLKNIQYF | TGTGCCAGCAGCCCAACTCGGCTCAAAAACATTCAGTACTTC
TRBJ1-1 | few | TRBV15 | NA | CATSRPGRNTEAFF | TGTGCCACCAGCAGGCCTGGAAGGAACACTGAAGCTTTCTTT
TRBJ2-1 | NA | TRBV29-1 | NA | CSALIGSDYSYNEQFF | TGCAGCGCCCTCATCGGGAGTGACTACTCCTACAATGAGCAGTTCTTC
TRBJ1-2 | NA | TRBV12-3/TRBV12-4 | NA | CASSLGRGAGYTF | TGTGCCAGCAGTTTAGGTAGGGGTGCGGGCTACACCTTC
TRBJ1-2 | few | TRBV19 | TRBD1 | CASSEGGRRSDGYTF | TGTGCCAGTAGTGAAGGGGGCCGGCGATCGGATGGCTACACCTTC
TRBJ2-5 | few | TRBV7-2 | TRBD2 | CASSRSGTFLETQYF | TGTGCCAGCAGCCGTAGCGGGACCTTTCTGGAGACCCAGTACTTC
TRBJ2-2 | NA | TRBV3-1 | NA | CASSQPTNTGELFF | TGTGCCAGCAGCCAACCTACGAACACCGGGGAGCTGTTTTTT
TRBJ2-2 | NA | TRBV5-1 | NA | CASSLVRDGGELFF | TGCGCCAGCAGCTTGGTCAGGGATGGCGGGGAGCTGTTTTTT
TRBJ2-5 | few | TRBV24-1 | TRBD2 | CATSDLGGRKETQYF | TGTGCCACCAGTGATTTGGGCGGGAGGAAGGAGACCCAGTACTTC
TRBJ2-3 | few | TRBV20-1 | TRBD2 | CSARVLAGLDTQYF | TGCAGTGCTAGAGTACTAGCGGGCTTAGATACGCAGTATTTT
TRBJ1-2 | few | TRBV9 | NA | CASSVDSTNYGYTF | TGTGCCAGCAGCGTAGACAGTACTAACTATGGCTACACCTTC
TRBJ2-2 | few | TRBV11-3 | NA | CASSTWPRSTGELFF | TGTGCCAGCAGCACATGGCCCCGGAGCACCGGGGAGCTGTTTTTT
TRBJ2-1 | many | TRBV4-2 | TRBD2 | CASSQDVGLADNEQFF | TGTGCCAGCAGCCAAGATGTAGGACTAGCAGACAATGAGCAGTTCTTC
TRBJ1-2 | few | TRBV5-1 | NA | CASSLGQYDGYTF | TGCGCCAGCAGCCTTGGACAGTACGATGGCTACACCTTC
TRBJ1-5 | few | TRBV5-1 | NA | CASSAVGDGQPQHF | TGCGCCAGCAGCGCGGTGGGGGATGGACAGCCCCAGCATTTT
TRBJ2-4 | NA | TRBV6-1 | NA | CASSLDLARAKNIQYF | TGTGCCAGCAGTCTGGACCTCGCCCGGGCCAAAAACATTCAGTACTTC
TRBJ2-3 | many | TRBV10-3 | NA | CAISESKTGSTQYTQYF | TGTGCCATCAGTGAGTCGAAAACCGGTTCAACCCAATATACGCAGTATTTT
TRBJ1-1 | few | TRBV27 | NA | CASSHRVGGAEAFF | TGTGCCAGCAGTCATAGGGTCGGGGGGGCTGAAGCTTTCTTT
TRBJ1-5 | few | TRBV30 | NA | CAWSPRTDQPQHF | TGTGCCTGGAGCCCCCGGACAGATCAGCCCCAGCATTTT
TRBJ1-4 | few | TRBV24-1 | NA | CATSDRTDATNEKLFF | TGTGCCACCAGTGACCGGACAGATGCAACTAATGAAAAACTGTTTTTT
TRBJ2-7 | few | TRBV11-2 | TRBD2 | CASSPSEIWREVHEQYF | TGTGCCAGCAGCCCCAGTGAGATATGGCGGGAGGTCCACGAGCAGTACTTC
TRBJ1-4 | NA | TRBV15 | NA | CASWANEKLFF | TGTGCCAGTTGGGCTAATGAAAAACTGTTTTTT
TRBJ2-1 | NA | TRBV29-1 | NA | CSVEGQGFGGSSYNEQFF | TGCAGCGTTGAGGGGCAGGGCTTCGGCGGAAGCTCCTACAATGAGCAGTTCTTC
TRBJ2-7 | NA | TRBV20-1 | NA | CSAFGGPLEQYF | TGCAGTGCCTTCGGTGGACCTTTGGAGCAGTACTTC
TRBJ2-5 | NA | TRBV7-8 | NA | CASKRGPQETQYF | TGTGCCAGCAAGAGGGGCCCCCAAGAGACCCAGTACTTC
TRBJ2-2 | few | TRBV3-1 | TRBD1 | CASSLALGDRDTGELFF | TGTGCCAGCAGCCTTGCGCTCGGAGACAGGGACACCGGGGAGCTGTTTTTT
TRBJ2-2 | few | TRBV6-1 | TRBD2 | CASSAGLAGTGELFF | TGTGCCAGCAGTGCGGGACTAGCGGGGACCGGGGAGCTGTTTTTT
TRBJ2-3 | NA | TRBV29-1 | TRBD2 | CSVILLAGPTLITDTQYF | TGCAGCGTCATTTTACTAGCGGGACCTACCCTAATCACAGATACGCAGTATTTT
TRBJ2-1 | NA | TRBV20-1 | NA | CSARDQGRGRAWEQFF | TGCAGTGCTAGAGATCAGGGAAGAGGGCGCGCATGGGAGCAGTTCTTC
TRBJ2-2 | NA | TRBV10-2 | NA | CASSESSSRRKLFF | TGCGCCAGCAGTGAGTCTTCTAGCCGGAGGAAGCTGTTTTTT
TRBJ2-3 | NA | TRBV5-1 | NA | CASSLGPLKADTQYF | TGCGCCAGCAGCTTGGGTCCCCTAAAGGCAGATACGCAGTATTTT
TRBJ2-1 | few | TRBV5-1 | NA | CASSLVPDPNEQFF | TGCGCCAGCAGCTTGGTCCCAGACCCTAATGAGCAGTTCTTC
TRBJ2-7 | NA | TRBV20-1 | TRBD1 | CSAYPGTGPYEQYF | TGCAGTGCTTATCCCGGGACAGGGCCCTACGAGCAGTACTTC
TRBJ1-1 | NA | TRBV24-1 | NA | CATSDFPGVNTEAFF | TGTGCCACCAGTGATTTCCCAGGGGTGAACACTGAAGCTTTCTTT
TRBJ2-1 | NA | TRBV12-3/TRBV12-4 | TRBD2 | CASSPPGPGGGDEQFF | TGTGCCAGCAGTCCACCGGGCCCCGGTGGGGGGGATGAGCAGTTCTTC
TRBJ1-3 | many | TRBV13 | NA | CASSDGTAIGAGNTIYF | TGTGCCAGCAGCGACGGGACCGCCATAGGAGCTGGAAACACCATATATTTT
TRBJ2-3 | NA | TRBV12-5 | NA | CASGFARGDTQYF | TGTGCTAGTGGTTTCGCCAGGGGAGATACGCAGTATTTT
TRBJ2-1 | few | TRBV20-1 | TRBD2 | CSARDGLAGYNEQFF | TGCAGTGCTAGAGATGGCCTAGCGGGCTACAATGAGCAGTTCTTC